The T cell receptor beta chain under discussion was sequenced for a study of naive and memory T cell subsets. Broader study findings: A few larger clonotypes appeared in naive repertoires, especially CD8, possibly memory cells re-expressing CD45RA.

There are 16 residues in the CDR3. Per the germline V gene, CDR1 is SEHNR and CDR2 is FQNEAQ (reference sequence). V dropped 5 bases and J dropped 1; count of bases not matched to a gene: 9. An equimolar mix of two oligonucleotides served as the beta constant-region primer for TRBC1 and TRBC2. Nested alpha and beta constant-region primers with the SP2 primer drove four PCR rounds on ligated cDNA. TCRdb re-called the UMI-ligation and nested PCR reads through MiXCR, storing one row per CDR3 protein. The sample contains 98,000 or so distinct CDR3 sequences, around 15% of which appear only once. Ten or more counts support this clonotype. The target antigen is unknown.

This TCR came from a human donor in good health. The specimen was naive CD8+ T cells from blood. The chain uses TRBV7-9 and TRBJ2-7; TRBD2 matches 9 bases. The CDR3 nucleotides are TGTGCCAGCAGCGCACCGGGACTAGCCTCTTCCTACGAGCAGTACTTC. Translated, it gives CASSAPGLASSYEQYF.